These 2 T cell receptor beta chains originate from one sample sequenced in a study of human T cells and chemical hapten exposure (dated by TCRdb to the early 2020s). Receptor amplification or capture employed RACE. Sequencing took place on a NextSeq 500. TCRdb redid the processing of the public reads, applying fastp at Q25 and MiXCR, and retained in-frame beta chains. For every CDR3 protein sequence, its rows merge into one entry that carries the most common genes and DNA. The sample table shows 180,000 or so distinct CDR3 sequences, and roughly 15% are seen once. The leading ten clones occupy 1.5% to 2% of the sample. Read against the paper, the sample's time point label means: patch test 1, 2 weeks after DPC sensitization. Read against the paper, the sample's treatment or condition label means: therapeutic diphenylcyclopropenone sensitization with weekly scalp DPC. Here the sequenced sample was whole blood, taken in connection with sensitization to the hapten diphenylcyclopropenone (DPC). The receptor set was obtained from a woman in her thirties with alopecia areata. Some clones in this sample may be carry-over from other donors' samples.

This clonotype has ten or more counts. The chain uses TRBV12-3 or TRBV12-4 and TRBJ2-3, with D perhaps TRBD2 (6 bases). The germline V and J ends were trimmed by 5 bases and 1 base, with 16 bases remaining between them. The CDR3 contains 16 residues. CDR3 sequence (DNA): TGTGCCAGCAGTCCGGCGACTAGTCGGGGCACAGATACGCAGTATTTT. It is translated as CASSPATSRGTDTQYF.

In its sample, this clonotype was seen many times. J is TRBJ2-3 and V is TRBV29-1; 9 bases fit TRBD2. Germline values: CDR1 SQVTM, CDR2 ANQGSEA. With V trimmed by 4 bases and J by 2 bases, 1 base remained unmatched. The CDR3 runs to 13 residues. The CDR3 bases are TGCAGCGTTGGCGGGAGGGCCACAGATACGCAGTATTTT. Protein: CSVGGRATDTQYF.